This TCR beta chain comes out of a study of T-cell reconstitution after alpha-beta-depleted transplantation in children. Points from the study as a whole: Surviving recipient T cells and thymic progenitors produced the high day-60 TCRbeta diversity seen in some patients. T-cell counts and diversity were attributed mostly to newly produced T cells one year after transplant. Roughly two months post-transplant, alpha-beta T cells reportedly originated from several hundred graft clones that had expanded.

Between the trimmed V and J ends, which lost 4 bases and 7 bases, there was a span of 20 bases. The CDR3 consists of 14 residues. Germline CDR1 reads SQVTM; CDR2 reads ANQGSEA. Library preparation (for TCRbeta) was performed with unique molecular identifiers. TCRdb used MiXCR to reprocess the PCR reads, holding one entry per CDR3 protein. Seen here are 300,000 to 400,000 distinct CDR3 sequences, roughly 15% observed once, and the top ten hold roughly 40%. This clonotype was seen many times. Its specificity is unknown. V and J are TRBV29-1 and TRBJ2-7, with D unclear. This TCR came from a male patient between 2 and 15 years old who had a stem cell transplant for acute lymphoblastic leukemia, so the T cells may come from the graft donor. The sequences come from PBMCs, mostly from graft donor cells, collected 360 days after TCRalphabeta/CD19-depleted stem cell transplant. CDR3 loop: CSVGPGPIPREQYF. Here the CDR3 DNA reads TGCAGCGTTGGCCCGGGCCCTATTCCTCGGGAGCAGTACTTC.